This TCR beta chain was retrieved from a study of cytomegalovirus exposure and HLA in healthy donors (TCRdb year 2017). With respect to the entire study: The roughly 650 repertoires of the first cohort and the 95 to 150 validation repertoires were produced on the same platform, according to a later analysis. The aim of the study was to test whether cataloging public T cell receptors could identify signatures of past pathogen exposure. A separate validation cohort of about 110 different subjects was used in addition to the approximately 700-subject first cohort. The study combined high-throughput TCR immunosequencing, statistical association of individual TCRs with disease status, and machine learning to predict cytomegalovirus infection status.

Broad study findings and their caveats: The classifier was reported to diagnose cytomegalovirus status with high specificity and sensitivity in both the original and validation cohorts. A later analysis had no HLA typing for the validation cohort, so co-occurrence there was scored across all 110 or so repertoires. The authors suggested that the approach could potentially be generalized to other disease states and immunological phenotypes. While some public TCRs were present in many individuals, most TCR sequences turned up only very rarely across donors. In vitro tests confirmed that a few of the cytomegalovirus-associated TCR beta chains recognize cytomegalovirus antigens. Of the cluster scores, 90% to 95% were above 0 in a later analysis, which found that TCRs clustered in the first cohort also tended to co-occur in the 95 to 150 validation repertoires. In the study, approximately 160 TCR beta chains were listed as associated with cytomegalovirus.

V is reduced by 2 bases and J by 3 bases, leaving a spacing of 20 bases between them. The CDR3 covers 17 residues, taking in both the cysteine and the phenylalanine. The sequence is cut down to CDR3 DNA, 51 bases in frame from base 1. As encoded in the germline V gene, CDR1 is SGHDT while CDR2 is YYEEEE. Donors formed part of the validation cohort, which comprised 120 subjects and was distinct from the first cohort of 670 or so subjects. Libraries were made using the immunoSEQ multiplex PCR assay. Concerning the study's data processing: To diagnose cytomegalovirus status from the catalog of TCR beta chain sequences, a statistical classification framework was built. Held by TCRdb, this immuneACCESS table contains in-frame sequences only and omits some clones. Under half of the omission traces to an unresolved V gene where checked; the cause of the rest is unknown. Clone size and the V and J calls come from that table; the DNA yielded D and trimming. Present in this sample are about 200,000 clones, around 80% of which were seen just once. In total, the top ten clones hold 13% of the sample.

Notes on this clone: It has no known antigen specificity. It has no much larger one-base neighbor in the sample; base qualities were not kept.

This clonotype was obtained from a woman aged 25 to 39 in good health and CMV-seropositive. The rearranged segments are TRBV5-6 and TRBJ1-1; the D segment cannot be called with confidence. The sequencing input was PBMCs. The DNA sequence reads TGTGCCAGCAGCTTATACTTTATAAGTTCGGAGTACACTGAAGCTTTCTTT. This codes for CASSLYFISSEYTEAFF.